The clone carrying this TCR beta chain came up a few times. The V end lost 2 bases, the J end lost 5 bases, and 7 bases lay between the germline ends. Germline CDR1 reads MNHNS; CDR2 reads SASEGT. This CDR3 is 13 amino acids long. This sample is part of a study of T cells in Graves' hyperthyroidism and ophthalmopathy. RNA transcripts provided the source from which TCR beta CDR3 regions were amplified. Researchers ran a first-round RT-PCR on the TCR CDR3 using the HTBI primer set. MiXCR was run by TCRdb on the multiplex PCR reads, yielding one entry per CDR3 protein. The sample has around 390,000 distinct CDR3 sequences, 14% seen once; the top ten hold around a fifth.

The source material was blood. The sequence was obtained from a woman younger than 45 with Graves' ophthalmopathy. V usage is TRBV6-1 and J usage is TRBJ1-5; the D is unclear. In DNA form, the CDR3 reads TGTGCCAGCAGTGAACGACCAGATCAGCCCCAGCATTTT. Its protein is CASSERPDQPQHF.